This passage covers 21 T cell receptor beta chains from one sample sequenced in a study of tumor-infiltrating lymphocytes in primary liver carcinoma (dated by TCRdb to 2017 to 2019). Without any cell sorting, total RNA and DNA were extracted together from about 19-30 mg of bulk tissue using the AllPrep DNA/RNA mini kit. The sequencer listed for this sample is Illumina HiSeq 2500. A constant-region primer and ProtoScript II reverse transcriptase were used to reverse-transcribe TCRbeta-specific cDNA from roughly 0.55 ug total RNA. Construction of the TCRbeta libraries relied on three nested rounds of multiplex PCR, following a slightly modified ARM-PCR procedure. Multiplex TRBV1-TRBV30 forward primers and a Cbeta reverse primer were used in the first two PCR rounds, each of which was run for around 9 cycles. TCRdb reprocessing: public reads trimmed at Q25 with fastp, clones called with MiXCR, in-frame beta chains kept. Rows are combined by CDR3 protein, so each entry shows the most common genes and DNA. In all, the sample holds 55,000 to 65,000 distinct CDR3 sequences, and less than 85% of those were seen once. Clones ranked in the top ten supply roughly three fifths of the sample.

The sample consisted of liver tumor tissue from sampling region 2. Per the publication, the cell subset or site label means: tumor region T2, inferior pole. These receptors all come from a man aged 40-49 years with primary liver carcinoma and hepatitis B virus infection.

In this sample, this clonotype turned up a few times. It may be a read error: a sequence one base away is much more abundant. The V gene is TRBV29-1, the J gene TRBJ1-4; D gene unclear. From germline, CDR1 is SQVTM and CDR2 ANQGSEA. The CDR3 length is 13 residues. CDR3 nucleotides: TGCAGCTTTGACGGAGGGATGGGTGAAAAACTGTTTTTT. Encoded protein: CSFDGGMGEKLFF.

By frequency in the sample, this clonotype is medium-sized (0.01 to 0.1%). The chain has TRBV11-2 and TRBJ2-5; maybe TRBD1 (6 bases). CDR1 is SGHAT and CDR2 is FQNNGV in the germline V gene. The CDR3 is made up of 15 amino acids. V was clipped by 1 base and J by 3 bases, with 12 bases between them. CDR3 nucleotide sequence: TGTGCCAGCAGCTTAGCCACGGGACAAGAAGAGACCCAGTACTTC. Its protein product is CASSLATGQEETQYF.

As for this clonotype: Its ends do not fully match the called genes, so a read error is possible. The CDR3 coding sequence is TGCAGCGTTCATGGGGAGGGGGCAGAAAACGTTCAGTATTTC. It translates to CSVHGEGAENVQYF. V and J are TRBV29-1 and TRBJ2-4; D is possibly TRBD1 or TRBD2 (7 bases each). The CDR3 is made up of 14 amino acids. Germline values: CDR1 SQVTM, CDR2 ANQGSEA.

Remarks on this clonotype: This may arise from a read error, as a much more abundant clone is one base away. This CDR3 reads CVSSFGSRGANFGTEAFF. DNA for the CDR3: TGTGTCAGCAGTTTCGGGTCGAGGGGGGCAAATTTCGGCACTGAAGCTTTCTTT. The chain couples TRBV28 to TRBJ1-1, with D possibly being TRBD1 (6 bases). This CDR3 is built from 18 residues. Germline V lookup: CDR1 MDHEN, CDR2 SYDVKM.

A word on this clonotype: It may be a read error: a sequence one base away is much more abundant. The chain uses TRBV7-9 and TRBJ1-2; weak D call: TRBD1 (6 bases). The V end was cut by 4 bases, the J end by 2 bases, with 20 bases between. CDR1 is SEHNR and CDR2 is FQNEAQ in the germline V gene (reference sequence). There are 17 residues in the CDR3. CDR3 protein: CASSYKRLGHENYGYTF. CDR3 DNA sequence: TGTGCCAGCAGCTACAAACGACTGGGACATGAGAACTATGGCTACACCTTC.

V gene TRBV28 combines with J gene TRBJ1-1, with D perhaps matching TRBD1 (6 bases). The CDR3 contains 15 residues. The germline V gene encodes CDR1 MDHEN and CDR2 SYDVKM. The CDR3 coding sequence is TGTGTCAACAGAACCGGACAGCGGGGGAACACTGAAGCTTTCTTT. This sequence encodes CVNRTGQRGNTEAFF. The whole variable domain, filled in from reference TRBV28 and TRBJ1-1, reads DVKVTQSSRYLVKRTGEKVFLECVQDMDHENMFWYRQDPGLGLRLIYFSYDVKMKEKGDIPEGYSVSREKKERFSLILESASTNQTSMYLCVNRTGQRGNTEAFFGQGTRLTVV.

With respect to this clonotype: A read error may account for a junction end that differs from germline. This chain connects TRBV12-3 or TRBV12-4 to TRBJ1-2; D gene uncertain. The CDR3 is made up of 14 amino acids. CDR3 nucleotide sequence: TGTACCAGCAGTTTTCGTGGGAGTAACTATGGCTACACCTTC. As protein: CTSSFRGSNYGYTF.

Turning to this clonotype: The germline gene is not matched at one end of the junction; a read error may be the cause. The V and J genes are TRBV4-2 and TRBJ2-2; D is unclear. The CDR3 runs 14 residues. Germline assignment: CDR1 LGHNA and CDR2 YNFKEQ. The CDR3 nucleotides are TGTGCCAACAGCCAAGCTCTGACCGCCTGGGAGCTGTTTTTT. It codes for CANSQALTAWELFF.

As concerns this clonotype: A read error may produce the germline difference seen at one junction end. The CDR3 coding sequence is TGCAGCGTAGGGCTGGGAGGCGATACGCAGTTCTTT. Translating it yields CSVGLGGDTQFF. The chain couples TRBV29-1 to TRBJ2-3, with a possible D match to TRBD2 (6 bases). The CDR3 runs 12 residues. Germline CDR1 and CDR2: SQVTM and ANQGSEA.

Note on this clonotype: A single base separates this from a much larger clone, so it may be a read error. This rearrangement joins TRBV11-2 to TRBJ2-1; D possibly uses TRBD1 or TRBD2 (5 bases each). CDR3 length: 11 amino acids. Germline V gene sequence: CDR1 SGHAT, CDR2 FQNNGV. Trimming removed 3 bases from V and 10 bases from J, with 7 bases in between. The CDR3 DNA sequence: TGTGCCAGCAGCTTGGGGGAGGAGCAGTTCTTC. Protein product: CASSLGEEQFF.

This clonotype was picked up many times. This sequence joins TRBV5-4 and TRBJ2-3, with D perhaps TRBD1 (6 bases). Trimming pared 4 bases from V and 1 base from J, leaving 10 bases between. Germline CDR1 reads SGHNT; CDR2 reads YYREEE (reference sequence). This CDR3 has 14 residues. CDR3 protein: CASSLEGGTDTQYF. In nucleotides, the CDR3 is TGTGCCAGCAGCCTCGAGGGGGGCACAGATACGCAGTATTTT.

On this clonotype itself: A read error may account for a junction end that differs from germline. The genes are TRBV5-1 and TRBJ1-2; D is undetermined. CDR3 length: 13 residues. From germline, CDR1 is SGHRS and CDR2 YFSETQ. This CDR3 is CVSSSTNAIGYTF. The CDR3 region has the DNA TGCGTCAGCAGTTCGACCAACGCTATTGGCTATACCTTC.

As to this clonotype: A much more abundant neighbour one base away suggests this may be a read error. The genes are TRBV5-1 and TRBJ2-7; D remains ambiguous. The CDR3 has 12 residues. Germline loops: CDR1 SGHRS, CDR2 YFSETQ. V was shortened by 3 bases and J by 5 bases, with 9 bases between the two germline ends. DNA of the CDR3: TGCGCCAGCAGCTGGGATGGGCACGAGCAGTACTTC. Translated: CASSWDGHEQYF.

Of note for this clonotype: The junction does not match germline at one end; this may be a read error. The CDR3 protein is CASRRGQKTEAFF. The CDR3 coding sequence is TGTGCCAGCAGGAGGGGACAGAAGACTGAAGCTTTCTTC. The rearrangement links TRBV11-2 to TRBJ1-1; the match to TRBD1 covers 7 bases. Germline lookup yields CDR1 SGHAT and CDR2 FQNNGV. The CDR3 contains 13 residues.

Details on this clonotype: A read error may produce the germline difference seen at one junction end. V and J are TRBV12-3 or TRBV12-4 and TRBJ1-6; D is unresolved. The length of the CDR3 is 12 residues. CDR3 in amino acids: CTSTLKNSPLHF. The CDR3 DNA sequence: TGTACCAGCACCTTAAAGAATTCACCCCTCCACTTT.

The chain has TRBV6-5 and TRBJ2-7, with D hard to call. The V and J ends lost 5 bases and 2 bases respectively, with 16 bases between them. The CDR3 contains 15 residues. Germline CDR1 MNHEY, CDR2 SVGAGI. CDR3: CASSPRTCSAYEQYF. The CDR3 bases are TGTGCCAGCAGTCCCCGAACTTGCTCCGCCTACGAGCAGTACTTC.

This clonotype was seen a few times. The rearrangement links TRBV7-8 to TRBJ1-6; the D gene is possibly TRBD1 (5 bases). The CDR3 extends over 14 amino acids. V dropped 3 bases and J dropped 9 bases, with 12 bases sitting between them. CDR1 and CDR2 (germline): SGHVS, FQNEAQ. The CDR3 region is CASSFTGYGSPLHF. DNA of the CDR3: TGTGCCAGCAGCTTCACAGGATACGGTTCACCCCTCCACTTT. Variable domain in full (rest from reference TRBV7-8 and TRBJ1-6): GAGVSQSPRYKVAKRGQDVALRCDPISGHVSLFWYQQALGQGPEFLTYFQNEAQLDKSGLPSDRFFAERPEGSVSTLKIQRTQQEDSAVYLCASSFTGYGSPLHFGNGTRLTVT.

This clonotype occurred a few times. The chain recombines TRBV5-1 with TRBJ2-7; D tentatively reads TRBD1 or TRBD2 (6 bases each). Deletions cut 3 bases from V and 2 bases from J, with 12 bases between. The CDR3 spans 14 residues. Per the germline V gene, CDR1 is SGHRS and CDR2 is YFSETQ. Here the CDR3 DNA reads TGCGCCAGCAGCTCGGGGGACAACCCCTACGAGCAGTACTTC. Translating it yields CASSSGDNPYEQYF.

This clonotype was picked up one time. This chain uses TRBV29-1 with TRBJ2-7; 8 bases align to TRBD1. This CDR3 is built from 14 residues. Per germline, CDR1 SQVTM and CDR2 ANQGSEA. V shed 4 bases, J shed 4 bases, and the junction held 9 bases outside the gene matches. The CDR3 DNA sequence: TGCAGCGTTGTGTTGGGACAGGAGACTTACGAGCAGTACTTC. Amino acids: CSVVLGQETYEQYF.

Turning to this clonotype: This CDR3 fails to terminate in the conserved phenylalanine or tryptophan, so it likely reflects a read error. No DNA is shown, since the ends of the CDR3 on it are uncertain; the CDR3 is the one TCRdb lists. This CDR3 reads CASSLVLEETRYS. The gene calls are TRBV11-2 and TRBJ2-5. Germline values: CDR1 SGHAT, CDR2 FQNNGV. With termini counted, the CDR3 has 13 amino acids.

A word on this clonotype: This clone may be a read error of a much larger clone one base away. This chain joins TRBV5-1 and TRBJ2-2, with a tentative D call TRBD1 (5 bases). The CDR3 runs 14 residues. Germline V lookup: CDR1 SGHRS, CDR2 YFSETQ. The germline V and J ends were trimmed by 4 bases and 0 bases, with 7 bases remaining between them. As DNA, the CDR3 is TGCGCCAGCAGCCCGACAGCGAACACCGGGGAGCTGTTTTTT. Translating gives CASSPTANTGELFF.